Below, one T cell receptor beta chain is given with its context. The antigen remains undetermined. The data derive from a study of early stage breast cancer tumors. Study context: Eight ER+/PR+/HER2- tumors were invasive ductal; a few were invasive lobular. Study-wide points: Tumors had approximately 2.4-fold higher T cell density than normal breast. Commonly generated sequences made up most enriched TCRB sequences shared between patients.

This CDR3 contains 15 residues. CDR1 is SGDLS, CDR2 YYNGEE, per germline. Trimming removed 3 bases at V and 8 bases at J, with 18 bases between. Generated by immunoSEQ multiplex PCR, the TCRdb table keeps only in-frame clones and is missing some. Here the sample spans some 4,500 clones, roughly 60% being singletons. Each tumor contributed about 20-50 mg of diced tissue. This rearrangement joins TRBV9 to TRBJ2-1; tentative D call: TRBD2 (6 bases). The source of this sequence is a person aged 45-60 years with breast cancer. The specimen was breast tumor tissue. The CDR3 sequence: CASSAEGAGLDEQFF. The CDR3 coding sequence is TGTGCCAGCAGCGCTGAGGGAGCGGGCTTAGATGAGCAGTTCTTC. Using reference TRBV9 and TRBJ2-1 for the parts outside the CDR3, the full variable domain is DSGVTQTPKHLITATGQRVTLRCSPRSGDLSVYWYQQSLDQGLQFLIQYYNGEERAKGNILERFSAQQFPDLHSELNLSSLELGDSALYFCASSAEGAGLDEQFFGPGTRLTVL.